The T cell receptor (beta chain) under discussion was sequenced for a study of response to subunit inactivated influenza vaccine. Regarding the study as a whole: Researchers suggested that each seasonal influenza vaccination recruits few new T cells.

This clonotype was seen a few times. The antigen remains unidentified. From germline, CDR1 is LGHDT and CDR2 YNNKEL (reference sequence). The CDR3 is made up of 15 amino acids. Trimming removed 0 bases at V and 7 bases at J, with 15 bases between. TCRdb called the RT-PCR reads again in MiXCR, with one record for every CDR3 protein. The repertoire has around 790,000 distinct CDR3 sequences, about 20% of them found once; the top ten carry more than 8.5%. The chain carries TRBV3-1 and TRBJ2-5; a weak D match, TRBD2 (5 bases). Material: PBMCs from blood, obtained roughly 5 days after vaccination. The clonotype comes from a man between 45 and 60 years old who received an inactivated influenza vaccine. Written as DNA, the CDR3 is TGTGCCAGCAGCCAAGATCGAGCGGCCCCAGGGACCCAGTACTTC. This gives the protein CASSQDRAAPGTQYF.